This T cell receptor beta chain was recovered during a study of CD8 T cells in ankylosing spondylitis (dated by TCRdb to about 2017). A note on the overall study: To find TCR variants linked to disease, the study profiled T cell receptor beta repertoires in ankylosing spondylitis patients and healthy donors. In total, the full study cohort was made up of 110 or so healthy donors and 25 ankylosing spondylitis patients. Samples of peripheral blood were taken, and for ankylosing spondylitis patients, synovial fluid was collected as well. General conclusions and limits of the study: Some TCR beta motif variants had previously been reported in synovial fluid and blood of reactive arthritis patients, which suggested common disease-initiation mechanisms. The disease-linked clones were reported to be significantly enriched in matched synovial fluid samples from ankylosing spondylitis patients. A TCR beta motif made up of several highly homologous amino acid variants appeared to be characteristic of blood from ankylosing spondylitis patients. The disease-linked clones had a CD8+ phenotype and were found at relatively low frequencies in peripheral blood.

This clonotype was detected a few times. No cognate antigen has been identified for it. No base qualities exist here, and no much larger clone lies one base off it. This sample was sequenced with an Illumina HiSeq 2500. TCR beta libraries were prepared by quantitative 5'-RACE with molecular barcodes. Per the original workflow: A new computational method, built on a probabilistic model of VDJ rearrangement, was used to identify disease-linked TCR variants. TCRdb applied fastp at Q25 and MiXCR to the public reads, then kept only in-frame beta chains. Duplicate CDR3 protein sequences are folded into a single record with the most common DNA and genes. These V and J calls rely on TCRdb rather than the paper's analysis. The sample table contains more than 600,000 distinct CDR3 sequences; only one count was recorded for around a fifth of them. Around 20% of the sample rests with the top ten. The TCR sequence derives from a male donor with ankylosing spondylitis. Sequenced input: blood, either unsorted or a sorted T cell fraction (not recorded which).

The CDR3 reads as follows: CASSRPGRDSGANVLTF. The DNA is as follows: TGTGCCAGCAGTCGACCGGGACGGGACTCTGGGGCCAACGTCCTGACTTTC. This chain joins TRBV27 to TRBJ2-6; the D gene is perhaps TRBD1 or TRBD2, each of them matching over 5 bases. Reading the germline V gene (reference sequence) gives CDR1 MNHEY and CDR2 SMNVEV. V is shortened by 5 bases, J by 0 bases, and the region joining them spans 14 bases. The CDR3 contains 17 residues, cysteine and phenylalanine counted. The retained sequence is limited to the CDR3, 51 bases, with the frame set at the first base.